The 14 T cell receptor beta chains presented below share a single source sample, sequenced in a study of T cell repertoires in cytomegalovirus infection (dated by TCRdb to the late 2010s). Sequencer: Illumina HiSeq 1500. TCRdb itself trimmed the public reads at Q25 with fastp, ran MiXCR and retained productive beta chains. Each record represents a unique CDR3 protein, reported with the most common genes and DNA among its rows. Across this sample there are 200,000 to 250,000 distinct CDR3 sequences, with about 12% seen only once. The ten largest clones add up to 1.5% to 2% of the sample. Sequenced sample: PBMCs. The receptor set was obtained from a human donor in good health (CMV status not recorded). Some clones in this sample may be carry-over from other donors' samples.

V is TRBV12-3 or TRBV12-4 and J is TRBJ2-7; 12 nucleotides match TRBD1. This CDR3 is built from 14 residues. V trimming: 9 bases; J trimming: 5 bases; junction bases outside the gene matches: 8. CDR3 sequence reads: CARRPGQGANEQYF. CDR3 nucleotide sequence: TGTGCCAGGAGACCGGGACAGGGGGCTAACGAGCAGTACTTC.

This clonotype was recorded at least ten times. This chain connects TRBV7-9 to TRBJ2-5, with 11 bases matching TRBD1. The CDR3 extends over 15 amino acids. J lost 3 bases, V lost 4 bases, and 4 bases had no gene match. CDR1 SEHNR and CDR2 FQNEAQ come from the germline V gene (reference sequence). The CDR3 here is CASSSGTGGKETQYF. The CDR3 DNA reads TGTGCCAGCAGCTCTGGGACAGGGGGGAAAGAGACCCAGTACTTC.

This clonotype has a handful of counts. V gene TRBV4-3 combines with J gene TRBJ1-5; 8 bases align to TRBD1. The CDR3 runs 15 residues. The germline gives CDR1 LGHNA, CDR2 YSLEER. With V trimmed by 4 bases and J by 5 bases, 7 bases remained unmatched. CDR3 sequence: CASSLWTGSDQPQHF. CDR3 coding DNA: TGCGCCAGCAGCCTATGGACAGGGAGCGATCAGCCCCAGCATTTT.

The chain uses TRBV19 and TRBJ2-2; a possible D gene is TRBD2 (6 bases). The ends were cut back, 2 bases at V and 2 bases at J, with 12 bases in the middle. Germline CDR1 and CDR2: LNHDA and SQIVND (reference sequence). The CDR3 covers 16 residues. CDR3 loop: CASSINLGTNTGELFF. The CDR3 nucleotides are TGTGCCAGTAGTATAAACTTAGGGACTAACACCGGGGAGCTGTTTTTT.

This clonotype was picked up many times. This CDR3 is CASSPGWGSYNEQFF. The CDR3 DNA is TGTGCCAGTAGTCCAGGCTGGGGCTCCTACAATGAGCAGTTCTTC. The chain has TRBV19 and TRBJ2-1, with D unclear. Germline V gives CDR1 LNHDA, CDR2 SQIVND (reference sequence). The CDR3 totals 15 residues. V was shortened by 5 bases and J by 0 bases, with 11 bases between the two germline ends.

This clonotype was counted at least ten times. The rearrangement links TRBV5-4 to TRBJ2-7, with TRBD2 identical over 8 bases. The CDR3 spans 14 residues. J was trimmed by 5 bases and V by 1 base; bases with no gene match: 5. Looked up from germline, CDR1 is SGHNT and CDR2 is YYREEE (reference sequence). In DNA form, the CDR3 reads TGTGCCAGCAGCTTGACGGGAGGGCTAGACGAGCAGTACTTC. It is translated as CASSLTGGLDEQYF.

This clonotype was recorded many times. The CDR3 bases are TGTGCCAGCAGCCGCCGCGGGGTAAGCGACGAGCAGTACTTC. Protein: CASSRRGVSDEQYF. The chain uses TRBV7-2 and TRBJ2-7; possibly TRBD2 for D (6 bases). This CDR3 region has 14 residues. The V end was cut by 5 bases, the J end by 5 bases, with 16 bases between. The germline V gene has CDR1 SGHTA and CDR2 FQGNSA.

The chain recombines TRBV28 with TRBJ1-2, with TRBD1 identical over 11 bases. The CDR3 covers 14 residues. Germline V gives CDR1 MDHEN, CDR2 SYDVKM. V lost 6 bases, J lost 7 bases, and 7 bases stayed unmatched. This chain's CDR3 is CASRTDRGLAGYTF. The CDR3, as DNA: TGTGCCAGCAGAACGGACAGGGGGCTCGCTGGCTACACCTTC.

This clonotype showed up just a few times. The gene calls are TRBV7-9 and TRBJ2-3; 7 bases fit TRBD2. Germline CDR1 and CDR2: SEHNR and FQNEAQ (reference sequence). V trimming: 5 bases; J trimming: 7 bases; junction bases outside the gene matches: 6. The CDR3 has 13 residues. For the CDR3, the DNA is TGTGCCAGCAGCCTAACTAGCGAGAATACGCAGTATTTT. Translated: CASSLTSENTQYF. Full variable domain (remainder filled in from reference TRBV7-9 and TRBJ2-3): DTGVSQNPRHKITKRGQNVTFRCDPISEHNRLYWYRQTLGQGPEFLTYFQNEAQLEKSRLLSDRFSAERPKGSFSTLEIQRTEQGDSAMYLCASSLTSENTQYFGPGTRLTVL.

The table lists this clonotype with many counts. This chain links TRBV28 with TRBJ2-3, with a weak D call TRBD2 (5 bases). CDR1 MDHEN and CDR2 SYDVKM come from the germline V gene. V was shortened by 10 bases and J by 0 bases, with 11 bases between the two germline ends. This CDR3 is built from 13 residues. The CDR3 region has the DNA TGTGCCACCGGGATATCTAGCACAGATACGCAGTATTTT. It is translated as CATGISSTDTQYF. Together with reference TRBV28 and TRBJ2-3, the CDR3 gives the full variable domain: DVKVTQSSRYLVKRTGEKVFLECVQDMDHENMFWYRQDPGLGLRLIYFSYDVKMKEKGDIPEGYSVSREKKERFSLILESASTNQTSMYLCATGISSTDTQYFGPGTRLTVL.

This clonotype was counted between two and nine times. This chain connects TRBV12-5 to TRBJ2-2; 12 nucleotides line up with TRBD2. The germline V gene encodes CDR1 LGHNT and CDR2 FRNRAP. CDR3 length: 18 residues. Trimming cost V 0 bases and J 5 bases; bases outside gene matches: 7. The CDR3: CASGLVPSGGGWTGELFF. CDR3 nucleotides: TGTGCTAGTGGTTTGGTCCCTAGCGGGGGGGGTTGGACCGGGGAGCTGTTTTTT.

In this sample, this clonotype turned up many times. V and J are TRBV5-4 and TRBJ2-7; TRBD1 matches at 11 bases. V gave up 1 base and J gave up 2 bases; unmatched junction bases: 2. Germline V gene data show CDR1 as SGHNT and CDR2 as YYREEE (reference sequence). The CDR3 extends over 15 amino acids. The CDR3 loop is CASSLPGQGAYEQYF. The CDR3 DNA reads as TGTGCCAGCAGCTTGCCGGGACAGGGGGCCTACGAGCAGTACTTC. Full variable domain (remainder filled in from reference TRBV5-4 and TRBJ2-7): ETGVTQSPTHLIKTRGQQVTLRCSSQSGHNTVSWYQQALGQGPQFIFQYYREEENGRGNFPPRFSGLQFPNYSSELNVNALELDDSALYLCASSLPGQGAYEQYFGPGTRLTVT.

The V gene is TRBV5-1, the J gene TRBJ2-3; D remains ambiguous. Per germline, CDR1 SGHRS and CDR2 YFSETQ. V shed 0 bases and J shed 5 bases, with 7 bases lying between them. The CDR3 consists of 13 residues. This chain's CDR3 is CASSLERGDTQYF. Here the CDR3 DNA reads TGCGCCAGCAGCTTGGAACGAGGAGATACGCAGTATTTT.

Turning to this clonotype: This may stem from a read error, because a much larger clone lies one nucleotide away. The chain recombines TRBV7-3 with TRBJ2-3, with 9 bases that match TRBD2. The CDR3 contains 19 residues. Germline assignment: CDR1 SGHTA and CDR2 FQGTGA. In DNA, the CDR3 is TGTGCCAGCAGCTTAGACACGGGGGCGGGAGGGCCCGGCACAGAGACGCAGTATTTT. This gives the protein CASSLDTGAGGPGTETQYF.